This is a list of T cell receptor beta chains from one sample in a study of shared clonotypes between healthy human individuals. Generated by immunoSEQ multiplex PCR, the TCRdb table keeps only in-frame clones and is missing some. Of some 2.1 million clones listed, just under 95% were seen once; the top ten hold 0.9% to 1.4%. Sequenced sample: naive CD8+ T cells sorted from blood. These receptor sequences come from a man aged 18-30 years in good health. Each CDR3 is given with its conserved first and last residue. Fields, in order: clone size, J gene, V gene, D gene, CDR3 protein, CDR3 DNA. The D gene is left open where the match is weak. Some rows mark clone size as missing; the rest say once, few, many or name a class of expanded clone.

clone size: once; J gene: TRBJ2-6; V gene: TRBV6-1; D gene: .; CDR3 protein: CASSELDSGANVLTF; CDR3 DNA: TGTGCCAGCAGTGAACTTGACTCTGGGGCCAACGTCCTGACTTTC
clone size: .; J gene: TRBJ2-1; V gene: TRBV27; D gene: .; CDR3 protein: CASSFGRSRDEQFF; CDR3 DNA: TGTGCCAGCAGTTTTGGCCGGAGTAGGGATGAGCAGTTCTTC
clone size: .; J gene: TRBJ2-5; V gene: TRBV7-9; D gene: .; CDR3 protein: CASSPPLRVVNKETQYF; CDR3 DNA: TGTGCCAGCAGCCCCCCCCTCAGGGTGGTAAACAAGGAGACCCAGTACTTC
clone size: .; J gene: TRBJ2-1; V gene: TRBV29-1; D gene: TRBD2; CDR3 protein: CSSTPISGGEQFF; CDR3 DNA: TGCAGCTCAACCCCCATTAGCGGGGGGGAGCAGTTCTTC
clone size: .; J gene: TRBJ1-2; V gene: TRBV4-1; D gene: TRBD1; CDR3 protein: CASSQQLTGALNYGYTF; CDR3 DNA: TGCGCCAGCAGCCAGCAATTGACAGGGGCTCTGAACTATGGCTACACCTTC
clone size: once; J gene: TRBJ1-4; V gene: TRBV10-2; D gene: .; CDR3 protein: CASSLSGGTNEKLFF; CDR3 DNA: TGCGCCAGCAGCCTTTCGGGGGGTACTAATGAAAAACTGTTTTTT
clone size: .; J gene: TRBJ1-6; V gene: TRBV19; D gene: TRBD1; CDR3 protein: CASSKDREGDSPLHF; CDR3 DNA: TGTGCCAGTAGTAAAGACAGGGAGGGGGATTCACCCCTCCACTTT
clone size: .; J gene: TRBJ2-2; V gene: TRBV4-3; D gene: .; CDR3 protein: CASSQGSAGTGELFF; CDR3 DNA: TGCGCCAGCAGCCAAGGGTCTGCAGGCACCGGGGAGCTGTTTTTT
clone size: .; J gene: TRBJ1-5; V gene: TRBV4-1; D gene: .; CDR3 protein: CASSPGLSNQPQHF; CDR3 DNA: TGCGCCAGCAGCCCGGGGCTTAGCAATCAGCCCCAGCATTTT
clone size: .; J gene: TRBJ2-3; V gene: TRBV10-3; D gene: TRBD1; CDR3 protein: CAISNPGQGTDTQYF; CDR3 DNA: TGTGCCATCAGCAACCCGGGACAGGGGACAGATACGCAGTATTTT
clone size: .; J gene: TRBJ2-3; V gene: TRBV27; D gene: .; CDR3 protein: CATWGVTDTQYF; CDR3 DNA: TGTGCCACATGGGGGGTCACAGATACGCAGTATTTT
clone size: .; J gene: TRBJ1-1; V gene: TRBV2; D gene: .; CDR3 protein: CASSEAGPSTEAFF; CDR3 DNA: TGTGCCAGCAGTGAAGCCGGACCGAGCACTGAAGCTTTCTTT
clone size: .; J gene: TRBJ1-2; V gene: TRBV27; D gene: .; CDR3 protein: CASSAETPDSYYGYTF; CDR3 DNA: TGTGCCAGCAGTGCCGAGACACCGGATTCTTATTATGGCTACACCTTC
clone size: .; J gene: TRBJ2-3; V gene: TRBV2; D gene: .; CDR3 protein: CASRDPQSVRDTQYF; CDR3 DNA: TGTGCCAGCAGGGACCCACAGAGTGTGAGAGATACGCAGTATTTT
clone size: .; J gene: TRBJ2-7; V gene: TRBV7-8; D gene: .; CDR3 protein: CASSFYSAAYEQYF; CDR3 DNA: TGTGCCAGCAGCTTCTATTCGGCAGCCTACGAGCAGTACTTC
clone size: .; J gene: TRBJ2-4; V gene: TRBV5-1; D gene: .; CDR3 protein: CASSLAGAKNIQYF; CDR3 DNA: TGCGCCAGCAGCTTGGCCGGGGCCAAAAACATTCAGTACTTC
clone size: .; J gene: TRBJ2-7; V gene: TRBV5-4; D gene: .; CDR3 protein: CASSFGPHSADEQYF; CDR3 DNA: TGTGCCAGCAGCTTTGGGCCCCATTCTGCGGACGAGCAGTACTTC
clone size: once; J gene: TRBJ2-2; V gene: TRBV10-3; D gene: .; CDR3 protein: CAIFSGELFF; CDR3 DNA: TGTGCCATCTTTAGCGGGGAGCTGTTTTTT
clone size: .; J gene: TRBJ2-1; V gene: TRBV23-1; D gene: .; CDR3 protein: CAEDARGQFF; CDR3 DNA: TGCGCCGAAGACGCCCGTGGGCAGTTCTTC
clone size: .; J gene: TRBJ2-1; V gene: TRBV10-3; D gene: TRBD2; CDR3 protein: CAISEGLAANEQFF; CDR3 DNA: TGTGCCATCAGTGAGGGACTAGCGGCCAATGAGCAGTTCTTC
clone size: .; J gene: TRBJ2-7; V gene: TRBV28; D gene: TRBD1; CDR3 protein: CASRGTGDSYEQYF; CDR3 DNA: TGTGCCAGCAGGGGGACAGGGGATTCCTACGAGCAGTACTTC
clone size: .; J gene: TRBJ1-5; V gene: TRBV7-2; D gene: .; CDR3 protein: CASSLAGYSNQPQHF; CDR3 DNA: TGTGCCAGCAGCTTAGCAGGGTATAGCAATCAGCCCCAGCATTTT
clone size: .; J gene: TRBJ2-3; V gene: TRBV7-9; D gene: TRBD1; CDR3 protein: CASSEDRGRTDTQYF; CDR3 DNA: TGTGCCAGCAGCGAAGACAGGGGGAGAACAGATACGCAGTATTTT
clone size: .; J gene: TRBJ1-1; V gene: TRBV2; D gene: .; CDR3 protein: CASRSAEAFF; CDR3 DNA: TGTGCCAGCAGGTCGGCTGAAGCTTTCTTT
clone size: .; J gene: TRBJ1-1; V gene: TRBV13; D gene: .; CDR3 protein: CASSGPGGNTEAFF; CDR3 DNA: TGTGCCAGCTCGGGGCCCGGCGGGAACACTGAAGCTTTCTTT
clone size: .; J gene: TRBJ1-2; V gene: TRBV5-4; D gene: TRBD1; CDR3 protein: CASSFGSSDRGYGYTF; CDR3 DNA: TGTGCCAGCAGCTTCGGGTCATCGGACAGGGGCTATGGCTACACCTTC
clone size: .; J gene: TRBJ2-7; V gene: TRBV7-7; D gene: .; CDR3 protein: CASSLGPLYEQYF; CDR3 DNA: TGTGCTAGCAGCTTGGGGCCCCTCTACGAGCAGTACTTC
clone size: once; J gene: TRBJ2-7; V gene: TRBV5-1; D gene: .; CDR3 protein: CASSPPGVGAVPIEQYF; CDR3 DNA: TGCGCCAGCAGCCCCCCGGGCGTTGGGGCCGTCCCTATCGAGCAGTACTTC
clone size: .; J gene: TRBJ2-1; V gene: TRBV28; D gene: TRBD2; CDR3 protein: CASSWGVAGEYNEQFF; CDR3 DNA: TGTGCCAGCAGTTGGGGGGTAGCGGGAGAGTACAATGAGCAGTTCTTC